The TCR beta chain under discussion was sequenced for a study of CD8 T cells in Susac syndrome. Broader study findings: By the study's own acknowledgment, its TCR sequencing and HLA analysis included relatively few individuals.

Of note for this clonotype: Its antigen is not identified.

Per the germline V gene, CDR1 is LNHDA and CDR2 is SQIVND (reference sequence). The CDR3 spans 15 residues. V gave up 3 bases and J gave up 0 bases, with 11 bases separating them. Random hexamers served to reverse transcribe roughly 0.45 to 1 ug RNA. An immunoSEQ multiplex PCR amplified TCR beta CDR3 over 54 Vbeta and 13 Jbeta. From the immunoSEQ multiplex PCR reads, TCRdb called clonotypes with MiXCR, one entry per CDR3 protein. The table lists approximately 120,000 distinct CDR3 sequences, more than 90% of them singletons, with over 0.07% in the top ten. Blood CD8+ and CD4+ T cells underwent high-throughput TCR beta sequencing. Negative isolation yielded CD8+ and CD4+ T cells; FACS enriched TEMRA cells.

This TCR derives from a human donor in good health. The sequencing sample was made of CD4+ T cells from PBMCs. The rearrangement joins TRBV19 to TRBJ1-2, with unresolved D. The CDR3 nucleotides read TGTGCCAGTAGTATCGCCTTGGGATCTAACTATGGCTACACCTTC. Its protein is CASSIALGSNYGYTF.